This T cell receptor (beta chain) emerged from a study of blood T cell repertoires in COVID-19. Study context: Some COVID-19 samples were acute and others convalescent; all came from the United States, Italy and Spain. Sources were T cells, B-cell-depleted T cells, or PBMCs; the material itself was cDNA or gDNA.

This CDR3 comprises 17 residues. V shed 5 bases and J 5 bases; nucleotides not matched to a gene: 15. CDR1 is SGHTA, CDR2 FQGNSA, per germline. In the original workflow: Scientists estimated how many nucleated cells there were by amplifying reference gene primers. The repertoire was sequenced with immunoSEQ multiplex PCR; TCRdb's copy has only in-frame clones and lacks some. Clone size and V and J calls were adopted from that table, with D and trimming inferred from the DNA. The data show about 47,000 clones, under 85% seen once. The clonotype comes from a man in his 60s with active COVID-19. The V gene is TRBV7-2, the J gene TRBJ2-5; 9 bases map to TRBD2. The source material was peripheral blood. The CDR3 loop reads CASSPTGTSRLRETQYF. DNA for the CDR3: TGTGCCAGCAGCCCGACCGGGACTAGCCGATTGCGGGAGACCCAGTACTTC.